The 28 T cell receptor beta chains below all came from one sample that was sequenced in a study of OX40 agonist ivuxolimab in advanced cancers. Assay used: immunoSEQ multiplex PCR; TCRdb lists only in-frame clones, some missing. The table has about 79,000 clones, approximately 80% seen once. Source: CD4+ or CD8+ T cells sorted from blood, taken in a trial of the OX40 agonist ivuxolimab. The receptors come from an adult with an advanced solid tumor such as melanoma, head and neck, liver or kidney cancer.

This clone was observed a few times. The chain recombines TRBV7-2 with TRBJ2-7, with D possibly called TRBD1 or TRBD2 (5 bases each). The CDR3 extends over 14 amino acids. V lost 2 bases and J 0 bases, leaving 8 bases between the germline ends. Germline V lookup: CDR1 SGHTA, CDR2 FQGNSA. The CDR3 DNA reads TGTGCCAGCAGCTTAACCGGGGCCTCCTACGAGCAGTACTTC. Translation gives CASSLTGASYEQYF.

This sequence joins TRBV19 and TRBJ1-5; TRBD1 agrees at 7 bases. Trimming cost V 5 bases and J 4 bases; bases outside gene matches: 17. The CDR3 is 18 residues long. Per germline, CDR1 LNHDA and CDR2 SQIVND (reference sequence). The CDR3 loop is CASSPLPSIQGKNQPQHF. In nucleotides, the CDR3 is TGTGCCAGTAGTCCTCTCCCCTCGATACAGGGGAAGAATCAGCCCCAGCATTTT.

The V gene is TRBV7-2, the J gene TRBJ2-6; D is perhaps TRBD1 (6 bases). Germline V gene data show CDR1 as SGHTA and CDR2 as FQGNSA. V was shortened by 5 bases and J by 2 bases, with 7 bases between the two germline ends. The CDR3 length is 14 residues. The chain's CDR3 is CASSRDTGANVLTF. The CDR3 DNA reads as TGTGCCAGCAGCAGGGACACTGGGGCCAACGTCCTGACTTTC.

This clone appeared once. The gene calls are TRBV4-3 and TRBJ2-2, with a weak D call TRBD2 (5 bases). The germline CDR1 and CDR2 sequences are LGHNA and YSLEER. Trimming took 4 bases from V and 6 from J, leaving 15 bases between them. CDR3 length: 15 amino acids. The CDR3 loop reads CASSPRALYPGELFF. The CDR3 DNA follows: TGCGCCAGCAGCCCGAGGGCTTTGTATCCCGGGGAGCTGTTTTTT.

The chain couples TRBV21-1 to TRBJ1-1. TRBV21-1 is listed as a pseudogene. The CDR3 covers 15 residues. The CDR3 nucleotides are TGTGCCAGCAGCGTCCGTTGCCATTCGAACACTGAAGCTTTCTTT. Translating it yields CASSVRCHSNTEAFF.

This chain connects TRBV15 to TRBJ2-2, with 7 bases lining up with TRBD1. Trimming cost V 1 base and J 6 bases; bases outside gene matches: 8. The V gene's germline CDR1 is LNHNV and CDR2 YYDKDF (reference sequence). CDR3 length: 16 residues. CDR3 protein: CATSRGQGMGSGELFF. DNA for the CDR3: TGTGCCACCAGCAGAGGACAGGGTATGGGGTCCGGGGAGCTGTTTTTT.

This clone was seen a single time. The chain is built from TRBV28 and TRBJ2-1, with D hard to call. Trimming removed 4 bases at V and 5 bases at J, with 12 bases between. CDR1 is MDHEN and CDR2 is SYDVKM in the germline V gene. The CDR3 contains 14 residues. CDR3 loop: CASSYSPDHNEQFF. CDR3 sequence (DNA): TGTGCCAGCAGTTACTCTCCAGATCACAATGAGCAGTTCTTC.

The chain links TRBV16 to TRBJ2-7; 7 bases line up with TRBD1. CDR3 size: 14 residues. CDR1 is KGHSY, CDR2 FQNENV, per germline. The J segment lost 6 bases and the V segment lost 4 bases, leaving 9 bases of the junction unmatched. The CDR3 DNA sequence: TGTGCCAGCAGCCCCCGACAGGGACCGGGCGAGCAGTACTTC. It translates to CASSPRQGPGEQYF.

The chain recombines TRBV5-1 with TRBJ1-5; a weak D match, TRBD1 (6 bases). Trimming removed 4 bases at V and 6 bases at J, with 17 bases between. Germline loops: CDR1 SGHRS, CDR2 YFSETQ. This CDR3 spans 15 amino acids. The CDR3 DNA sequence: TGCGCCAGCAGCAAGGGGGGGGGCTTCGGTCAGCCCCAGCATTTT. It codes for CASSKGGGFGQPQHF.

The rearrangement joins TRBV6-1 to TRBJ2-7; a weak D match, TRBD1 (7 bases). The CDR3 is 15 residues long. Trimming stripped 3 bases from V and 4 bases from J, with 16 bases between. Germline values: CDR1 MNHNS, CDR2 SASEGT. CDR3 coding DNA: TGTGCCAGCAGTGAGCTCGGGGCAGGGGGGTACGAGCAGTACTTC. Amino acids: CASSELGAGGYEQYF.

This clone was counted a few times. The chain couples TRBV28 to TRBJ1-5; 7 bases map to TRBD1. V was clipped by 3 bases and J by 2 bases; unmatched bases: 10. CDR3 size: 17 residues. Germline V lookup: CDR1 MDHEN, CDR2 SYDVKM. This CDR3 reads CASSFGRGRSGNQPQHF. The CDR3 region has the DNA TGTGCCAGCAGTTTCGGCAGGGGGAGGTCGGGCAATCAGCCCCAGCATTTT.

The chain couples TRBV20-1 to TRBJ2-1; D perhaps matches TRBD2 (5 bases). The CDR3 has 11 residues. V was clipped by 8 bases and J by 6 bases, with 11 bases between them. The germline V gene encodes CDR1 DFQATT and CDR2 SNEGSKA (reference sequence). The DNA for the CDR3 is TGCAGTCCGCGGACTGGCAATGAGCAGTTCTTC. It is translated as CSPRTGNEQFF.

This chain joins TRBV6-6 and TRBJ2-2, with TRBD2 matching over 7 bases. This CDR3 spans 14 amino acids. With V trimmed by 2 bases and J by 5 bases, 2 bases remained unmatched. Germline CDR1 reads MNHNY; CDR2 reads SVGAGI (reference sequence). CDR3 DNA sequence: TGTGCCAGCAGTTACCGAGCGGGGACCGGGGAGCTGTTTTTT. Its protein is CASSYRAGTGELFF.

The rearrangement joins TRBV5-4 to TRBJ2-7, with a weak D call TRBD2 (6 bases). This CDR3 has 13 amino acids. V lost 0 bases and J 5 bases, leaving 9 bases between the germline ends. Germline CDR1 SGHNT, CDR2 YYREEE (reference sequence). CDR3 region: CASSLELANEQYF. CDR3 bases: TGTGCCAGCAGCTTGGAACTAGCCAACGAGCAGTACTTC.

This sequence joins TRBV30 and TRBJ2-5; 10 bases fit TRBD1. Per germline, CDR1 GTSNPN and CDR2 SVGIG (reference sequence). Germline trimming cut 3 bases from V and 5 bases from J; bases unmatched to any gene: 9. This CDR3 region has 15 residues. CDR3 region: CAWSRTGGSGETQYF. DNA of the CDR3: TGTGCCTGGAGCAGGACAGGGGGGAGTGGGGAGACCCAGTACTTC.

The chain links TRBV28 to TRBJ2-2, with no clear D. The germline gives CDR1 MDHEN, CDR2 SYDVKM. V was cut by 3 bases and J by 1 base, with 9 bases left in between. The CDR3 is 15 residues long. The CDR3 sequence: CASSFYIVNTGELFF. The CDR3 DNA is TGTGCCAGCAGTTTTTATATCGTGAACACCGGGGAGCTGTTTTTT.

This clone was found once. This rearrangement joins TRBV11-1 to TRBJ2-7; D could derive from TRBD1 or TRBD2 (6 bases each). Trimming left V 0 bases short and J 4 bases short, with 13 bases between. Germline values: CDR1 SGHAT, CDR2 FQDESV (reference sequence). The CDR3 loop spans 15 amino acids. CDR3 DNA: TGTGCCAGCAGCTTAGCCAGTGGAGGGGGGTACGAGCAGTACTTC. It translates to CASSLASGGGYEQYF.

V gene TRBV9 combines with J gene TRBJ2-3, with D possibly being TRBD1 or TRBD2 (5 bases each). Looked up from germline, CDR1 is SGDLS and CDR2 is YYNGEE. V lost 2 bases and J lost 6, with 13 bases in between. This CDR3 contains 14 residues. In DNA, the CDR3 is TGTGCCAGCAGCGTGCGACCGGGGCGGGATACGCAGTATTTT. Encoded protein: CASSVRPGRDTQYF.

The CDR3 sequence: CASSQQGANTDTQYF. The CDR3 DNA reads as TGCGCCAGCAGCCAACAGGGGGCTAACACAGATACGCAGTATTTT. The V and J genes are TRBV4-1 and TRBJ2-3; 8 positions match TRBD1. CDR1 and CDR2 from the germline V gene are MGHRA and YSYEKL. After removal of 2 bases from V and 2 bases from J, the junction contained 3 bases not matched to a gene. The CDR3 totals 15 residues.

This chain joins TRBV7-8 and TRBJ2-4, with TRBD2 matching 11 bases. CDR1 is SGHVS and CDR2 is FQNEAQ in the germline V gene. The trim removed 1 base at V and 7 bases at J, leaving 9 bases unmatched. The CDR3 is made up of 17 amino acids. The CDR3 nucleotides are TGTGCCAGCAGCTTAGGGAATCTAGCGGGGGGCGGGAACATTCAGTACTTC. This sequence encodes CASSLGNLAGGGNIQYF.

With regard to this clone: A read error may account for a junction end that differs from germline. In the same sample, other DNA sequences code for this CDR3. The V call is TRBV27, the J call TRBJ2-7, with TRBD1 matching 9 bases. Germline V gives CDR1 MNHEY, CDR2 SMNVEV (reference sequence). This CDR3 is 16 amino acids long. The CDR3 spells CASSHPPGTGIYEQYF. CDR3 DNA: TGTGCCAGCAGTCACCCCCCAGGGACAGGGATATACGAGCAGTACTTT.

V is TRBV5-1 and J is TRBJ2-1, with 10 bases lining up with TRBD2. This CDR3 region has 15 residues. From germline, CDR1 is SGHRS and CDR2 YFSETQ. With 5 bases clipped from V and 0 bases from J, the junction kept 2 bases outside the gene matches. CDR3 residues: CASRASGSSYNEQFF. CDR3 bases: TGCGCCAGCAGGGCTAGCGGGAGCTCCTACAATGAGCAGTTCTTC.

The gene calls are TRBV25-1 and TRBJ1-5; D remains ambiguous. V was shortened by 2 bases and J by 2 bases, with 10 bases between the two germline ends. The CDR3 consists of 15 residues. Germline loops: CDR1 MGHDK, CDR2 SYGVNS. CDR3 nucleotide sequence: TGTGCCAGCAGTGAAGGGGATTCGGGCAATCAGCCCCAGCATTTT. Translation: CASSEGDSGNQPQHF. Combining the CDR3 with reference TRBV25-1 and TRBJ1-5 gives the whole variable domain EADIYQTPRYLVIGTGKKITLECSQTMGHDKMYWYQQDPGMELHLIHYSYGVNSTEKGDLSSESTVSRIRTEHFPLTLESARPSHTSQYLCASSEGDSGNQPQHFGDGTRLSIL.

The rearrangement uses TRBV19 and TRBJ2-1; 7 bases agree with TRBD2. The CDR3 consists of 14 residues. Trimming cost V 7 bases and J 7 bases; bases outside gene matches: 10. In germline, CDR1 is LNHDA, CDR2 SQIVND (reference sequence). CDR3 in amino acids: CASTGLEIANEQFF. In nucleotides, the CDR3 is TGTGCCAGTACCGGACTAGAAATCGCGAATGAGCAGTTCTTC. Full variable domain (outside the CDR3, taken from reference TRBV19 and TRBJ2-1): DGGITQSPKYLFRKEGQNVTLSCEQNLNHDAMYWYRQDPGQGLRLIYYSQIVNDFQKGDIAEGYSVSREKKESFPLTVTSAQKNPTAFYLCASTGLEIANEQFFGPGTRLTVL.

The V gene is TRBV7-2, the J gene TRBJ2-7, with D perhaps being TRBD1 or TRBD2 (5 bases each). V lost 5 bases and J lost 5, with 13 bases in between. This CDR3 comprises 13 residues. Germline values: CDR1 SGHTA, CDR2 FQGNSA. CDR3 loop: CASSPGTQHEQYF. The DNA of the CDR3 is TGTGCCAGCAGCCCCGGGACCCAGCACGAGCAGTACTTC.

A remark on this clone: One end of the junction fails to match germline, which may point to a read error. The chain has TRBV6-5 and TRBJ1-1; D not certain. The CDR3 has 14 amino acids. Germline V CDR1 and CDR2: MNHEY, SVGAGI. CDR3 sequence (DNA): TGTGCCATCAGTGCGGAGGCTATGAACACTGAAGCTTTCTTT. This translates into CAISAEAMNTEAFF.

The chain recombines TRBV4-3 with TRBJ2-2; 8 bases match TRBD2. From germline, CDR1 is LGHNA and CDR2 YSLEER. The CDR3 contains 17 residues. V lost 4 bases to trimming and J lost 4 bases; unmatched junction nucleotides: 11. The CDR3 coding sequence is TGCGCCAGCAGCCGCTCCATGACTAGCGTCCCCACCGGGGAGCTGTTTTTT. Translated, it gives CASSRSMTSVPTGELFF.

This sequence joins TRBV10-3 and TRBJ2-5; 7 nucleotides line up with TRBD1. Per germline, CDR1 ENHRY and CDR2 SYGVKD. The trim removed 6 bases at V and 8 bases at J, leaving 6 bases unmatched. The CDR3 is made up of 12 amino acids. This chain's CDR3 is CAISETGITQYF. CDR3 nucleotides: TGTGCCATCAGCGAGACAGGGATAACCCAGTACTTC.